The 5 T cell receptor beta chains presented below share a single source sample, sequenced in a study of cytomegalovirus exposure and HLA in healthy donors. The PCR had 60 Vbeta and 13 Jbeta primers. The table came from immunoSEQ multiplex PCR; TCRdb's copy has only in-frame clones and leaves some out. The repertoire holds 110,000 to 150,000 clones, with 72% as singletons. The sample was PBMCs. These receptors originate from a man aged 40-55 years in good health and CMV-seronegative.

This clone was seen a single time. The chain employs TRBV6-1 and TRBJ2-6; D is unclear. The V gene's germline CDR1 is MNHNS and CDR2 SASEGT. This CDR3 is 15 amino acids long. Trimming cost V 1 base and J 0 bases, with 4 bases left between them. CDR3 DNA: TGTGCCAGCAGTGAAGTACTCTCTGGGGCCAACGTCCTGACTTTC. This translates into CASSEVLSGANVLTF.

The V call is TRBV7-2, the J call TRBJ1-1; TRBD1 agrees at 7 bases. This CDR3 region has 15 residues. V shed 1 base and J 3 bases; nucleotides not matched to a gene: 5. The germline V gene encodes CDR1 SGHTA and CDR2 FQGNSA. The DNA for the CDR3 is TGTGCCAGCAGCTTAGGCGACAGGGAATACACTGAAGCTTTCTTT. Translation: CASSLGDREYTEAFF. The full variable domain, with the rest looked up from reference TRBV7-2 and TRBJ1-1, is GAGVSQSPSNKVTEKGKDVELRCDPISGHTALYWYRQSLGQGLEFLIYFQGNSAPDKSGLPSDRFSAERTGGSVSTLTIQRTQQEDSAVYLCASSLGDREYTEAFFGQGTRLTVV.

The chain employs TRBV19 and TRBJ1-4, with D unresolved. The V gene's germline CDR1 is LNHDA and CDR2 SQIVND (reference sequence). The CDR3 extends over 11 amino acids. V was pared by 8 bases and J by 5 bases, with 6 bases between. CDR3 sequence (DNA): TGTGCCAGTTTCTTAAATGAAAAACTGTTTTTT. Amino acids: CASFLNEKLFF. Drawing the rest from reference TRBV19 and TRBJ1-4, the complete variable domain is DGGITQSPKYLFRKEGQNVTLSCEQNLNHDAMYWYRQDPGQGLRLIYYSQIVNDFQKGDIAEGYSVSREKKESFPLTVTSAQKNPTAFYLCASFLNEKLFFGSGTQLSVL.

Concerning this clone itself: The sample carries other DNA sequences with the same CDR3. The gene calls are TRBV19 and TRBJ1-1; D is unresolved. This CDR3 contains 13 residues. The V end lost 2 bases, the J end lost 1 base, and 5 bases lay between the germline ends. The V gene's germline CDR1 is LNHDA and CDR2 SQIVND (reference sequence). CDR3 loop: CASSISRNTEAFF. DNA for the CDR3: TGTGCCAGTAGTATATCCAGGAACACTGAAGCTTTCTTT.

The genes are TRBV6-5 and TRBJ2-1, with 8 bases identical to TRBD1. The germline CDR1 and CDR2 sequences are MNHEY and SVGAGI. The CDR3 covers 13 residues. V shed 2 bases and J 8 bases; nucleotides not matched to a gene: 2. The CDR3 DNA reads TGTGCCAGCAGTTACCGGGACAGGTATGAGCAGTTCTTC. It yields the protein CASSYRDRYEQFF.